This T cell receptor (beta chain) derives from a study of shared clonotypes between healthy human individuals. Notes on the study in general: Blood alone was sampled, and tissue repertoires likely differ. Naive subsets, compared against memory subsets, generally had larger estimated richness values. Non-shared clonotypes displayed generation probabilities falling below those of clonotypes present in all four donors.

Regarding this clone: Its specificity is not known.

Germline V lookup: CDR1 MGHRA, CDR2 YSYEKL. V dropped 0 bases and J dropped 0 bases, with 4 bases sitting between them. The CDR3 is 14 amino acids. The assay was carried out at the deep level. Sequenced by immunoSEQ multiplex PCR; TCRdb stores in-frame clones only, minus some. The table lists 550,000 to 850,000 clones, around 74% of them singletons, with 1.7% in the top ten. This chain joins TRBV4-1 and TRBJ2-3; D is unclear. The material sequenced was memory CD4+ T cells sorted from blood. Indicated subset: CD45RA-negative fraction. This clonotype originated in a woman in her twenties or thirties in good health. Written as DNA, the CDR3 is TGCGCCAGCAGCCAAGAAGGGAGCACAGATACGCAGTATTTT. The encoded protein is CASSQEGSTDTQYF.